The 7 T cell receptor beta chains given below trace back to one sample, sequenced in a study of T cells after yellow fever vaccination. From the 5' RACE reads, TCRdb called clonotypes with MiXCR, one entry per CDR3 protein. The profile shows under 600,000 distinct CDR3 sequences, about 13% of them singletons. This specimen was PBMCs, taken on the day of the yellow fever booster vaccination. The receptors were gathered from a man aged 25-40 years who received the YFV17D yellow fever vaccine.

This clonotype came up many times. This chain connects TRBV7-8 to TRBJ2-1; D unclear. The V end was cut by 5 bases, the J end by 3 bases, with 5 bases between. Germline-derived CDR1 and CDR2 are SGHVS and FQNEAQ. The CDR3 has 12 amino acids. CDR3 amino acids: CASSTNYNEQFF. DNA for the CDR3: TGTGCCAGCAGCACCAACTACAATGAGCAGTTCTTC.

This chain joins TRBV7-6 and TRBJ1-2; D perhaps matches TRBD1 (6 bases). The CDR3 extends over 16 amino acids. CDR1 is SGHVS, CDR2 FNYEAQ, per germline. V gave up 1 base and J gave up 8 bases, with 20 bases separating them. The CDR3: CASSLGGHRAEQGYTF. DNA for the CDR3: TGTGCCAGCAGCTTAGGAGGGCACAGGGCGGAGCAAGGCTACACCTTC.

The genes are TRBV20-1 and TRBJ2-5; 7 bases line up with TRBD2. The J segment lost 2 bases and the V segment lost 3 bases, leaving 3 bases of the junction unmatched. The CDR3 covers 13 residues. Germline assignment: CDR1 DFQATT and CDR2 SNEGSKA (reference sequence). CDR3: CSASVGGQETQYF. As DNA, the CDR3 is TGCAGTGCTAGTGTGGGAGGGCAAGAGACCCAGTACTTC.

This clonotype was recorded a few times. The chain combines TRBV29-1 with TRBJ1-1; D might be TRBD1 (5 bases). This CDR3 is built from 14 residues. V was cut by 4 bases and J by 3 bases, with 15 bases left in between. Germline CDR1 reads SQVTM; CDR2 reads ANQGSEA. The CDR3 DNA follows: TGCAGCGTTGGGGTGAGCGGGGGGTACACTGAAGCTTTCTTT. Amino acids: CSVGVSGGYTEAFF.

The chain employs TRBV5-1 and TRBJ2-7; a possible D gene is TRBD2 (7 bases). Trimming stripped 0 bases from V and 5 bases from J, with 15 bases between. The CDR3 is 15 residues long. Germline CDR1 and CDR2: SGHRS and YFSETQ. The CDR3 coding sequence is TGCGCCAGCAGCTTGGCAATGGCGGGGGCCCACGAGCAGTACTTC. Protein sequence: CASSLAMAGAHEQYF.

This sequence joins TRBV7-2 and TRBJ2-3; a weak D match, TRBD2 (5 bases). The length of the CDR3 is 15 residues. The germline gives CDR1 SGHTA, CDR2 FQGNSA. The ends were cut back, 5 bases at V and 1 base at J, with 13 bases in the middle. This chain's CDR3 is CASSAWSGRTDTQYF. The DNA for the CDR3 is TGTGCCAGCAGCGCGTGGAGCGGCCGCACAGATACGCAGTATTTT.

This clonotype was seen a handful of times. V and J are TRBV7-2 and TRBJ2-1; no reliable D call. The length of the CDR3 is 14 residues. Germline V lookup: CDR1 SGHTA, CDR2 FQGNSA. With 3 bases removed from V and 9 bases from J, the gap between germline ends came to 15 bases. The CDR3 DNA reads as TGTGCCAGCAGCTTCGACTCCCAATTGAGTGAGCAGTTCTTC. It codes for CASSFDSQLSEQFF.